A single sample gave rise to the 18 T cell receptor beta chains below, sequenced in a study of T cell changes during pregnancy in multiple sclerosis. Only in-frame clones appear in the TCRdb table, and some are missing; sequencing was by immunoSEQ multiplex PCR. The table has 45,000 to 70,000 clones, 80% to 95% seen once. Source: CD4+ T cells from peripheral blood mononuclear cells, taken after pregnancy. The receptors were sampled from a female donor in good health, enrolled as a control in a pregnancy study.

This chain links TRBV28 with TRBJ1-1; D unclear. Trimming shortened V by 2 bases and J by 10 bases, and 14 bases separated the two germline ends. Germline V CDR1 and CDR2: MDHEN, SYDVKM. This CDR3 contains 13 residues. The CDR3 DNA sequence: TGTGCCAGCAGTTTAGTACAGCCCCCTCGAGCTTTCTTT. As protein: CASSLVQPPRAFF.

This chain uses TRBV19 with TRBJ2-7; TRBD1 matches at 8 bases. This CDR3 has 15 amino acids. Germline assignment: CDR1 LNHDA and CDR2 SQIVND (reference sequence). The junction had 7 bases not matched to a gene; V was cut back by 4 bases and J by 2 bases. CDR3 residues: CASSTPGQATYEQYF. The DNA for the CDR3 is TGTGCCAGTAGTACTCCGGGACAGGCGACCTACGAGCAGTACTTC.

This chain links TRBV6-6 with TRBJ2-7, with 7 bases lining up with TRBD1. CDR1 is MNHNY and CDR2 is SVGAGI in the germline V gene (reference sequence). J gave up 3 bases and V 8 bases, and 7 bases lay outside the gene matches. This CDR3 is built from 13 residues. The CDR3 DNA sequence: TGTGCCAGCGGCTCCCGGGACAGCTACGAGCAGTACTTC. Amino acids: CASGSRDSYEQYF.

This rearrangement joins TRBV15 to TRBJ2-3; 8 nucleotides line up with TRBD1. The ends lost 4 bases at V and 2 bases at J; junction bases unmatched: 2. CDR1 and CDR2 (germline): LNHNV, YYDKDF (reference sequence). This CDR3 contains 14 residues. The chain's CDR3 is CATSKQGDTDTQYF. The CDR3 nucleotides read TGTGCCACCAGCAAACAGGGGGACACAGATACGCAGTATTTT.

The rearrangement joins TRBV13 to TRBJ2-1, with 9 nucleotides matching TRBD2. Germline V gene sequence: CDR1 PRHDT, CDR2 FYEKMQ (reference sequence). V shed 4 bases, J shed 14 bases, and the junction held 12 bases outside the gene matches. This CDR3 has 14 amino acids. CDR3: CASSSAGLAGEKFF. The CDR3 DNA follows: TGTGCCAGCAGCTCCGCGGGACTAGCAGGCGAGAAGTTCTTC. Full variable domain (rest looked up from reference TRBV13 and TRBJ2-1): AAGVIQSPRHLIKEKRETATLKCYPIPRHDTVYWYQQGPGQDPQFLISFYEKMQSDKGSIPDRFSAQQFSDYHSELNMSSLELGDSALYFCASSSAGLAGEKFFGPGTRLTVL.

The chain carries TRBV21-1 and TRBJ2-1; TRBD1 reflects the table's D call only, with no check against the DNA. TRBV21-1 is given as a pseudogene. The CDR3 sequence is 15 residues long. The CDR3 DNA is TGTGCCAGCAGCCCCCGGGACAGGGTTCACAATGAGCAGTTCTTC. This codes for CASSPRDRVHNEQFF.

The chain recombines TRBV7-6 with TRBJ2-1; the D gene is possibly TRBD1 (7 bases). CDR3 size: 17 residues. V dropped 0 bases and J dropped 3 bases, with 15 bases sitting between them. Germline loops: CDR1 SGHVS, CDR2 FNYEAQ. Here the CDR3 reads CASSLASGQGGYNEQFF. The CDR3 nucleotides are TGTGCCAGCAGCTTAGCGTCGGGGCAGGGGGGCTACAATGAGCAGTTCTTC.

The CDR3 protein is CASSQVSPGVFSPLHF. CDR3 coding DNA: TGTGCCAGCAGCCAAGTTTCTCCGGGGGTTTTTTCACCCCTCCACTTT. The chain combines TRBV14 with TRBJ1-6; maybe TRBD1 (5 bases). Germline V gene sequence: CDR1 SGHDN, CDR2 FVKESK. Between the trimmed V and J ends, which lost 1 base and 9 bases, there was a span of 16 bases. The CDR3 spans 16 residues.

The chain joins TRBV7-9 to TRBJ2-5, with D tentatively TRBD2 (7 bases). V lost 4 bases and J 2 bases, leaving 20 bases between the germline ends. Looked up from germline, CDR1 is SEHNR and CDR2 is FQNEAQ (reference sequence). This CDR3 comprises 17 residues. This chain's CDR3 is CASSSAPGSGTQETQYF. The DNA of the CDR3 is TGTGCCAGCAGCTCGGCCCCTGGGAGCGGGACACAAGAGACCCAGTACTTC. Full variable domain (outside the CDR3, taken from reference TRBV7-9 and TRBJ2-5): DTGVSQNPRHKITKRGQNVTFRCDPISEHNRLYWYRQTLGQGPEFLTYFQNEAQLEKSRLLSDRFSAERPKGSFSTLEIQRTEQGDSAMYLCASSSAPGSGTQETQYFGPGTRLLVL.

This chain joins TRBV5-1 and TRBJ2-3; 9 nucleotides line up with TRBD2. In germline, CDR1 is SGHRS, CDR2 YFSETQ. This CDR3 has 16 amino acids. The J segment lost 6 bases and the V segment lost 4 bases, leaving 12 bases of the junction unmatched. The DNA for the CDR3 is TGCGCCAGCAGCACCCTTAGCGGGGGCCTTGGGGATACGCAGTATTTT. It is translated as CASSTLSGGLGDTQYF.

This clone occurred once. The V call is TRBV7-2, the J call TRBJ1-1, with D maybe TRBD1 (5 bases). Germline V gives CDR1 SGHTA, CDR2 FQGNSA. The CDR3 consists of 12 residues. Trimming left V 5 bases short and J 7 bases short, with 11 bases between. In nucleotides, the CDR3 is TGTGCCAGCAGCCCCCGACAGCGTGAAGCTTTCTTT. Residues: CASSPRQREAFF.

The rearrangement joins TRBV7-8 to TRBJ1-5, with a weak D call TRBD1 (5 bases). Germline CDR1 and CDR2: SGHVS and FQNEAQ. V shed 4 bases and J shed 4 bases, with 8 bases lying between them. The CDR3 runs to 13 residues. CDR3 nucleotides: TGTGCCAGCAGCTCCCAGGGAAATCAGCCCCAGCATTTT. As protein: CASSSQGNQPQHF.

The chain links TRBV2 to TRBJ1-6; possibly TRBD1 for D (5 bases). This CDR3 has 15 amino acids. Germline-derived CDR1 and CDR2 are SNHLY and FYNNEI. V was pared by 5 bases and J by 5 bases, with 13 bases between. The CDR3: CASSSSDRHNSPLHF. The DNA of the CDR3 is TGTGCCAGCAGTTCCTCTGACAGACATAATTCACCCCTCCACTTT.

The chain is built from TRBV29-1 and TRBJ1-4; D is unclear. V was trimmed by 0 bases and J by 4 bases, leaving 9 bases between them. Looked up from germline, CDR1 is SQVTM and CDR2 is ANQGSEA. This CDR3 contains 14 residues. The CDR3 loop reads CSVEDRTRNEKLFF. The CDR3 DNA is TGCAGCGTTGAAGACAGGACTCGTAATGAAAAACTGTTTTTT.

This clone showed up just once. The V and J genes are TRBV9 and TRBJ2-3; 7 nucleotides line up with TRBD1. This CDR3 contains 16 residues. Trimming removed 0 bases from V and 5 bases from J; junction bases left unmatched: 9. Per germline, CDR1 SGDLS and CDR2 YYNGEE. The DNA for the CDR3 is TGTGCCAGCAGCGTAGTTGAGGGGGCTCTTGGAGATACGCAGTATTTT. Protein product: CASSVVEGALGDTQYF.

CDR3 in DNA: TGTGCCAGCAGCTCGAGGGACAGGGTACGGAATGAGCAGTTCTTC. Its protein product is CASSSRDRVRNEQFF. The V call is TRBV11-1, the J call TRBJ2-1, with 9 bases identical to TRBD1. The CDR3 is 15 amino acids. CDR1 SGHAT and CDR2 FQDESV come from the germline V gene (reference sequence). With 4 bases clipped from V and 7 bases from J, the junction kept 8 bases outside the gene matches. Complete variable domain (other parts from reference TRBV11-1 and TRBJ2-1): EAEVAQSPRYKITEKSQAVAFWCDPISGHATLYWYRQILGQGPELLVQFQDESVVDDSQLPKDRFSAERLKGVDSTLKIQPAELGDSAMYLCASSSRDRVRNEQFFGPGTRLTVL.

On this clone: The junction shows a germline mismatch at one end, possibly a read error. The rearrangement uses TRBV7-2 and TRBJ2-3, with TRBD2 matching over 13 bases. This CDR3 has 16 residues. The germline V gene encodes CDR1 SGHTA and CDR2 FQGNSA. The CDR3 DNA sequence: TGTGCCAGCAGCCAAAGGACTAGCGGGGGCACATATACGCAGTATTTT. Translated, it gives CASSQRTSGGTYTQYF.

This clone showed up just once. The rearrangement joins TRBV4-3 to TRBJ1-3; possibly TRBD1 for D (5 bases). The V gene's germline CDR1 is LGHNA and CDR2 YSLEER. This CDR3 has 16 amino acids. Trimming removed 2 bases at V and 0 bases at J, with 11 bases between. In DNA, the CDR3 is TGCGCCAGCAGCCAACGGGGGTCCCCCTCTGGAAACACCATATATTTT. Its translation is CASSQRGSPSGNTIYF.